The 20 T cell receptor beta chains below all came from one sample that was sequenced in a study of blood T cell repertoires in COVID-19. Generated by immunoSEQ multiplex PCR, the TCRdb table keeps only in-frame clones and is missing some. The top ten hold 4.7% of the sample, which has under 250,000 clones, approximately 80% seen once. The specimen was peripheral blood. The receptors originated from a woman aged 70-85 years with acute or convalescent COVID-19.

The gene calls are TRBV28 and TRBJ1-1; no definite D call. Per the germline V gene, CDR1 is MDHEN and CDR2 is SYDVKM. The CDR3 sequence is 16 residues long. The V end lost 2 bases, the J end lost 1 base, and 14 bases lay between the germline ends. CDR3 sequence reads: CASSLRRRRANTEAFF. The CDR3 DNA is TGTGCCAGCAGTTTACGTAGACGGAGGGCGAACACTGAAGCTTTCTTT.

The V and J genes are TRBV4-2 and TRBJ2-2, with TRBD2 identical over 10 bases. This CDR3 comprises 18 residues. CDR1 is LGHNA and CDR2 is YNFKEQ in the germline V gene. Trimming took 1 base from V and 1 from J; bases not matched to a gene: 6. The CDR3 DNA is TGTGCCAGCAGCCAAGGGTCTAGCGGGGGATTGAACACCGGGGAGCTGTTTTTT. It codes for CASSQGSSGGLNTGELFF.

This clone has a single count. CDR3 in DNA: TGTGCCAGCAGTCGCCCTACTAGCGGGCCACAAGAGACCCAGTACTTC. Translating it yields CASSRPTSGPQETQYF. The chain couples TRBV6-2 or TRBV6-3 to TRBJ2-5; 9 positions agree with TRBD2. Germline CDR1 and CDR2: MNHEY and SVGEGT. The V and J ends lost 5 bases and 2 bases, in that order; junction bases with no gene match: 9. The CDR3 is 16 residues long.

This chain links TRBV7-9 with TRBJ1-4; the match to TRBD1 covers 11 bases. V lost 3 bases, J lost 7 bases, and 4 bases stayed unmatched. This CDR3 region has 15 residues. From germline, CDR1 is SEHNR and CDR2 FQNEAQ (reference sequence). CDR3 amino acids: CASSFPGQGGEKLFF. DNA of the CDR3: TGTGCCAGCAGCTTTCCGGGACAGGGGGGTGAAAAACTGTTTTTT.

The J gene is TRBJ2-5, the V gene TRBV4-2, with 11 bases identical to TRBD2. V trimming: 4 bases; J trimming: 2 bases; junction bases outside the gene matches: 18. CDR3 length: 20 residues. CDR1 and CDR2 from the germline V gene are LGHNA and YNFKEQ. The CDR3 sequence: CASSLIFGAGLAGGQETQYF. The CDR3 DNA reads TGTGCCAGCAGCCTTATTTTTGGGGCCGGGTTAGCGGGGGGGCAAGAGACCCAGTACTTC.

This chain uses TRBV5-4 with TRBJ2-1; 7 bases align to TRBD2. The CDR3 spans 18 residues. Trimming at V came to 4 bases and at J to 5 bases, leaving 18 bases not matched to a gene. Germline lookup yields CDR1 SGHNT and CDR2 YYREEE (reference sequence). The CDR3, as DNA: TGTGCCAGCAGCCCTTCCCTCCCTCTGGGGGGGGAAGACAATGAGCAGTTCTTC. Translated: CASSPSLPLGGEDNEQFF.

The chain employs TRBV6-5 and TRBJ2-7; D might be TRBD1 (6 bases). The V end was cut by 9 bases, the J end by 1 base, with 16 bases between. This CDR3 has 14 amino acids. Germline V CDR1 and CDR2: MNHEY, SVGAGI. The CDR3 DNA follows: TGTGCCAGAAAAACAGGGTATGGGTCCTACGAGCAGTACTTC. Translating it yields CARKTGYGSYEQYF.

This clone was recorded once. The rearrangement links TRBV11-2 to TRBJ2-2; D gene unclear. Germline values: CDR1 SGHAT, CDR2 FQNNGV. The CDR3 runs 14 residues. The V and J ends lost 0 bases and 5 bases respectively, with 7 bases between them. The CDR3, as DNA: TGTGCCAGCAGCTTAGATACAATAACCGGGGAGCTGTTTTTT. Its translation: CASSLDTITGELFF.

V and J are TRBV9 and TRBJ2-7; TRBD2 is a possible D gene (6 bases). The CDR3 length is 16 residues. Germline assignment: CDR1 SGDLS and CDR2 YYNGEE. Trimming left V 0 bases short and J 7 bases short, with 20 bases between. The CDR3 nucleotides read TGTGCCAGCAGCGTAGCCGCTGGGCAGGCTCGGGAGGAGCAGTACTTC. Translating it yields CASSVAAGQAREEQYF.

The V call is TRBV30, the J call TRBJ1-5; TRBD1 agrees at 7 bases. CDR1 is GTSNPN and CDR2 is SVGIG in the germline V gene (reference sequence). The CDR3 contains 15 residues. Losses at the gene ends were 0 bases for V and 5 bases for J; bases not matched to a gene: 7. The CDR3 is CAWSVRGRSDQPQHF. The DNA of the CDR3 is TGTGCCTGGAGTGTAAGGGGGCGGTCTGATCAGCCCCAGCATTTT.

The rearrangement links TRBV5-4 to TRBJ1-5; weak D call: TRBD1 (6 bases). Trimming stripped 4 bases from V and 0 bases from J, with 8 bases between. The CDR3 consists of 14 residues. Germline V gives CDR1 SGHNT, CDR2 YYREEE (reference sequence). The CDR3 here is CASSVTGSNQPQHF. Written as DNA, the CDR3 is TGTGCCAGCAGCGTGACAGGTAGCAATCAGCCCCAGCATTTT.

V and J are TRBV20-1 and TRBJ2-5; 7 bases match TRBD1. With V trimmed by 3 bases and J by 2 bases, 9 bases remained unmatched. This CDR3 is 15 amino acids long. CDR1 and CDR2 (germline): DFQATT, SNEGSKA (reference sequence). The CDR3 DNA follows: TGCAGTGCTAGTTCGACAGGGCGAAAACAAGAGACCCAGTACTTC. Protein: CSASSTGRKQETQYF.

In its sample, this clone was seen a few times. DNA for the CDR3: TGTGCCAGCGTGTCGGGGAACACTGAAGCTTTCTTT. It yields the protein CASVSGNTEAFF. The V and J genes are TRBV7-9 and TRBJ1-1; D gene unclear. This CDR3 region has 12 residues. The V end was cut by 8 bases, the J end by 1 base, with 8 bases between. The V gene's germline CDR1 is SEHNR and CDR2 FQNEAQ (reference sequence).

This rearrangement joins TRBV27 to TRBJ1-2, with 10 bases identical to TRBD1. This CDR3 is 15 amino acids long. The J segment lost 2 bases and the V segment lost 8 bases, leaving 8 bases of the junction unmatched. Germline CDR1 and CDR2: MNHEY and SMNVEV (reference sequence). CDR3: CASGTGAQGNYGYTF. The CDR3 nucleotides read TGTGCCAGCGGGACAGGGGCGCAGGGGAACTATGGCTACACCTTC.

This chain joins TRBV28 and TRBJ2-3; 9 positions agree with TRBD2. Germline V gives CDR1 MDHEN, CDR2 SYDVKM. The CDR3 is 16 residues long. The V gene end was trimmed by 6 bases and the J gene end by 3 bases; junction bases not matched to a gene: 10. In DNA form, the CDR3 reads TGTGCCAGCAGGGCGTCTAGCGGGGTAAGGACAGATACGCAGTATTTT. Translated, it gives CASRASSGVRTDTQYF.

The CDR3 sequence: CASSLGTSIVQETQYF. The CDR3 coding sequence is TGTGCCAGCAGCCTCGGGACTAGCATAGTCCAAGAGACCCAGTACTTC. The chain employs TRBV7-2 and TRBJ2-5; 9 bases line up with TRBD2. Germline V gene data show CDR1 as SGHTA and CDR2 as FQGNSA. CDR3 length: 16 residues. V lost 5 bases to trimming and J lost 1 base; unmatched junction nucleotides: 8.

DNA of the CDR3: TGCGCCAGCAGCCTGCGCCGGGACACCAATTATTCACCCCTCCACTTT. It codes for CASSLRRDTNYSPLHF. The rearrangement joins TRBV4-1 to TRBJ1-6; tentative D call: TRBD1 (6 bases). This CDR3 comprises 16 residues. V was pared by 4 bases and J by 8 bases, with 18 bases between. CDR1 is MGHRA, CDR2 YSYEKL, per germline.

The V gene is TRBV18, the J gene TRBJ2-7; a weak D match, TRBD1 (6 bases). The CDR3 has 14 residues. Per the germline V gene, CDR1 is KGHSH and CDR2 is LQKENI. Trimming shortened V by 3 bases and J by 4 bases, and 13 bases separated the two germline ends. CDR3 sequence: CASSPGASRYEQYF. CDR3 nucleotide sequence: TGTGCCAGCTCACCGGGGGCATCTAGGTACGAGCAGTACTTC.

This chain links TRBV5-6 with TRBJ1-2; 9 bases align to TRBD1. Losses at the gene ends were 4 bases for V and 8 bases for J; bases not matched to a gene: 9. CDR1 and CDR2 (germline): SGHDT, YYEEEE. The CDR3 is made up of 14 amino acids. The CDR3 here is CASSQMTGGLGYTF. For the CDR3, the DNA is TGTGCCAGCAGCCAGATGACAGGGGGATTGGGCTACACCTTC. Supplemented by reference TRBV5-6 and TRBJ1-2, the full variable domain reads DAGVTQSPTHLIKTRGQQVTLRCSPKSGHDTVSWYQQALGQGPQFIFQYYEEEERQRGNFPDRFSGHQFPNYSSELNVNALLLGDSALYLCASSQMTGGLGYTFGSGTRLTVV.

J is TRBJ2-3 and V is TRBV9; D not resolved. Trimming shortened V by 0 bases and J by 4 bases, and 9 bases separated the two germline ends. The CDR3 sequence is 14 residues long. Germline CDR1 and CDR2: SGDLS and YYNGEE. DNA of the CDR3: TGTGCCAGCAGCGTAGATACAGTGCCAGATACGCAGTATTTT. The encoded protein is CASSVDTVPDTQYF.